A single sample is the source of the 32 T cell receptor beta chains below, sequenced in a study of cytomegalovirus exposure and HLA in healthy donors. Primers: 60 Vbeta forward and 13 Jbeta reverse. Generated by immunoSEQ multiplex PCR, the TCRdb table keeps only in-frame clones and is missing some. There are 65,000 to 85,000 clones in the sample; about 66% occur only once, and 4.9% lies in the top ten. The sample was PBMCs. The origin of the receptors is a man aged 55 to 70 in good health and CMV-seropositive.

Only a few counts were recorded for this clone. The chain's CDR3 is CASSPRDRAGQYF. In nucleotides, the CDR3 is TGTGCCAGCAGCCCCCGGGACAGGGCCGGCCAGTACTTC. The chain recombines TRBV7-3 with TRBJ2-5, with TRBD1 identical over 9 bases. The V segment lost 5 bases and the J segment 10 bases; nucleotides outside the gene matches: 8. CDR1 and CDR2 from the germline V gene are SGHTA and FQGTGA. The CDR3 loop spans 13 amino acids.

J is TRBJ2-3 and V is TRBV29-1, with D maybe TRBD1 (5 bases). The CDR3 runs to 13 residues. V dropped 5 bases and J dropped 2 bases, with 11 bases sitting between them. The V gene's germline CDR1 is SQVTM and CDR2 ANQGSEA. This CDR3 is CSVTLQVTDTQYF. The CDR3 DNA sequence: TGCAGCGTTACCCTACAGGTCACAGATACGCAGTATTTT.

The chain combines TRBV11-2 with TRBJ1-3, with 9 bases identical to TRBD1. The germline V gene has CDR1 SGHAT and CDR2 FQNNGV. V lost 5 bases, J lost 10 bases, and 9 bases stayed unmatched. The CDR3 is made up of 14 amino acids. The CDR3 sequence is CASSLGTGGYTIYF. CDR3 in DNA: TGTGCCAGCAGCCTGGGTACAGGGGGCTATACCATATATTTT.

The chain recombines TRBV9 with TRBJ2-1; possibly TRBD2 for D (7 bases). V was cut by 1 base and J by 4 bases, with 12 bases left in between. This CDR3 has 15 amino acids. Germline V gene lookup returns CDR1 SGDLS and CDR2 YYNGEE. CDR3 region: CASSVTGGIYNEQFF. The DNA of the CDR3 is TGTGCCAGCAGCGTAACGGGGGGCATATACAATGAGCAGTTCTTC.

In this sample, this clone turned up once. V usage is TRBV12-5 and J usage is TRBJ1-1, with a possible D match to TRBD1 (6 bases). Germline lookup yields CDR1 LGHNT and CDR2 FRNRAP. This CDR3 has 15 amino acids. The ends were cut back, 5 bases at V and 5 bases at J, with 18 bases in the middle. The CDR3 DNA reads as TGTGCTAGTGGTAGAACACAGGGTGGGGCAACTGAAGCTTTCTTT. Amino acid sequence: CASGRTQGGATEAFF.

The chain has TRBV5-1 and TRBJ1-1; 7 nucleotides match TRBD1. The CDR3 runs 13 residues. V trimming: 4 bases; J trimming: 3 bases; junction bases outside the gene matches: 3. Germline CDR1 and CDR2: SGHRS and YFSETQ. The CDR3 DNA sequence: TGCGCCAGCAGCGGGGACAGTCACACTGAAGCTTTCTTT. It encodes CASSGDSHTEAFF.

This clone was seen just once. The gene calls are TRBV6-5 and TRBJ1-1, with D perhaps matching TRBD1 (5 bases). Trimming removed 0 bases at V and 5 bases at J, with 16 bases between. The CDR3 has 16 residues. Per the germline V gene, CDR1 is MNHEY and CDR2 is SVGAGI. In DNA, the CDR3 is TGTGCCAGCAGTTACTCTGAATTAGGTGGGGGGACTGAAGCTTTCTTT. It specifies CASSYSELGGGTEAFF.

This clone was detected only once. The chain joins TRBV27 to TRBJ2-5; D is ambiguous. CDR3 length: 14 amino acids. Trimming left V 3 bases short and J 2 bases short, with 10 bases between. Per the germline V gene, CDR1 is MNHEY and CDR2 is SMNVEV (reference sequence). This CDR3 is CASSFLAEQETQYF. CDR3 nucleotide sequence: TGTGCCAGCAGTTTCCTGGCGGAGCAAGAGACCCAGTACTTC.

This rearrangement joins TRBV2 to TRBJ2-3, with 12 bases identical to TRBD2. CDR1 is SNHLY, CDR2 FYNNEI, per germline. The V and J ends lost 6 bases and 3 bases, in that order; junction bases with no gene match: 7. This CDR3 is 16 amino acids long. The CDR3 here is CASSRPSGRATDTQYF. The CDR3, as DNA: TGTGCCAGCAGCCGGCCTAGCGGGAGGGCGACAGATACGCAGTATTTT.

The chain employs TRBV21-1 and TRBJ2-7; the table gives TRBD2 as D, unverified against the DNA. TRBV21-1 constitutes a pseudogene. The CDR3 spans 19 residues. CDR3 nucleotide sequence: TGTGCCAGCAGCAATCCTGAACTAGCGGGCACTTCTACGCTTCGCAAGCAGTACTTC. This gives the protein CASSNPELAGTSTLRKQYF.

V is TRBV4-2 and J is TRBJ2-7, with a tentative D call TRBD2 (5 bases). The length of the CDR3 is 15 residues. Germline CDR1 LGHNA, CDR2 YNFKEQ. Trimming stripped 0 bases from V and 0 bases from J, with 9 bases between. CDR3 in DNA: TGTGCCAGCAGCCAAGAAGGAGGTATCTCCTACGAGCAGTACTTC. This translates into CASSQEGGISYEQYF.

The V call is TRBV7-3, the J call TRBJ1-1; TRBD1 is a possible D gene (6 bases). This CDR3 spans 13 amino acids. Germline V CDR1 and CDR2: SGHTA, FQGTGA. V dropped 5 bases and J dropped 4 bases, with 11 bases sitting between them. CDR3 nucleotides: TGTGCCAGCAGCGAAGGGGGTATCACTGAAGCTTTCTTT. Translating gives CASSEGGITEAFF.

The chain uses TRBV28 and TRBJ2-7; D may be TRBD1 (5 bases). V was trimmed by 7 bases and J by 6 bases, leaving 13 bases between them. Germline lookup yields CDR1 MDHEN and CDR2 SYDVKM. CDR3 size: 12 residues. The CDR3 DNA sequence: TGTGCCAGCACCCCTCAGGGTGGCGAGCAGTACTTC. This translates into CASTPQGGEQYF.

J is TRBJ2-5 and V is TRBV18; possibly TRBD1 for D (6 bases). The CDR3 is 15 residues long. Germline values: CDR1 KGHSH, CDR2 LQKENI. V was trimmed by 3 bases and J by 2 bases, leaving 13 bases between them. The CDR3 region is CASSPTGTNQETQYF. DNA of the CDR3: TGTGCCAGCTCACCGACCGGGACAAATCAAGAGACCCAGTACTTC.

As for this clone: Mismatch with germline at one junction end may stem from a read error. The chain links TRBV7-7 to TRBJ2-5, with TRBD2 as a possible D gene (6 bases). Germline V gene lookup returns CDR1 SSHAT and CDR2 FNYEAQ (reference sequence). CDR3 length equals 14 residues. CDR3 in DNA: TGTGCTAGCAGCTTAGGGCGGGGTCAAGAGACCCAGTACTTC. Translation: CASSLGRGQETQYF.

The chain uses TRBV7-2 and TRBJ2-5, with no clear D. In germline, CDR1 is SGHTA, CDR2 FQGNSA. V dropped 2 bases and J dropped 1 base, with 11 bases sitting between them. The CDR3 has 15 residues. Written as DNA, the CDR3 is TGTGCCAGCAGCTTACTACCTACGGGCCAAGAGACCCAGTACTTC. This codes for CASSLLPTGQETQYF.

V is TRBV15 and J is TRBJ1-1; 9 nucleotides match TRBD1. From germline, CDR1 is LNHNV and CDR2 YYDKDF (reference sequence). Trimming cost V 2 bases and J 4 bases; bases outside gene matches: 8. This CDR3 is built from 16 residues. CDR3 DNA: TGTGCCACCAGCAGATCCAACAGGGGGCTGGGCACTGAAGCTTTCTTT. Translating gives CATSRSNRGLGTEAFF.

The rearrangement uses TRBV5-1 and TRBJ2-5, with D maybe TRBD2 (7 bases). Germline CDR1 is SGHRS and CDR2 is YFSETQ. Trimming took 4 bases from V and 4 from J, leaving 11 bases between them. There are 13 residues in the CDR3. The CDR3 sequence is CASSGGAGETQYF. The CDR3 DNA reads as TGCGCCAGCAGCGGGGGGGCAGGAGAGACCCAGTACTTC.

The rearrangement joins TRBV10-2 to TRBJ1-3; a possible D gene is TRBD1 (5 bases). V gave up 7 bases and J gave up 3 bases, with 19 bases separating them. Germline V gives CDR1 WSHSY, CDR2 SAAADI. The CDR3 is 16 residues long. The CDR3 region has the DNA TGCGCCAGCACCGCCTCCGGGGGGTCTGGTGGAAACACCATATATTTT. Translating gives CASTASGGSGGNTIYF.

This clone appeared once. The chain uses TRBV21-1 and TRBJ1-2; the table's TRBD1 call for D was not verified on the DNA. TRBV21-1 is an annotated pseudogene. The CDR3 spans 17 residues. The CDR3: CASSTHSGTDVNYGYTF. CDR3 nucleotides: TGTGCCAGCAGCACCCATTCCGGGACAGATGTTAACTATGGCTACACCTTC.

The chain uses TRBV6-1 and TRBJ1-5; D remains ambiguous. Trimming pared 6 bases from V and 6 bases from J, leaving 6 bases between. This CDR3 region has 11 residues. Looked up from germline, CDR1 is MNHNS and CDR2 is SASEGT. The DNA of the CDR3 is TGTGCCAGCAGGGAGTTTCAGCCCCAGCATTTT. Its translation is CASREFQPQHF.

The rearrangement links TRBV11-3 to TRBJ2-1; 12 positions match TRBD2. Looked up from germline, CDR1 is SGHNT and CDR2 is YENEEA. V gave up 11 bases and J gave up 8 bases; unmatched junction bases: 4. CDR3 length: 12 amino acids. The CDR3: CASSGRGYEQFF. In nucleotides, the CDR3 is TGTGCCTCTAGCGGGAGGGGATATGAGCAGTTCTTC.

The chain joins TRBV9 to TRBJ1-1; TRBD1 might be the D (6 bases). Germline V gene lookup returns CDR1 SGDLS and CDR2 YYNGEE. The CDR3 spans 13 residues. V lost 3 bases and J lost 7, with 13 bases in between. This CDR3 reads CASSATGMGEAFF. Written as DNA, the CDR3 is TGTGCCAGCAGCGCCACAGGGATGGGTGAAGCTTTCTTT.

The chain is built from TRBV5-1 and TRBJ2-5, with D possibly TRBD2 on 5 matching bases. Trimming stripped 0 bases from V and 4 bases from J, with 10 bases between. The CDR3 has 14 residues. Looked up from germline, CDR1 is SGHRS and CDR2 is YFSETQ. CDR3 sequence reads: CASSLDLAAETQYF. CDR3 coding DNA: TGCGCCAGCAGCTTGGATCTAGCAGCAGAGACCCAGTACTTC. Full variable domain (remainder filled in from reference TRBV5-1 and TRBJ2-5): KAGVTQTPRYLIKTRGQQVTLSCSPISGHRSVSWYQQTPGQGLQFLFEYFSETQRNKGNFPGRFSGRQFSNSRSEMNVSTLELGDSALYLCASSLDLAAETQYFGPGTRLLVL.

The chain uses TRBV27 and TRBJ2-6; D may be TRBD1 (6 bases). This CDR3 has 18 amino acids. Germline loops: CDR1 MNHEY, CDR2 SMNVEV (reference sequence). V shed 8 bases and J shed 0 bases, with 20 bases lying between them. CDR3 loop: CASRTLGTSTSGANVLTF. The CDR3 bases are TGTGCCAGCCGGACCCTTGGGACAAGCACCTCTGGGGCCAACGTCCTGACTTTC.

The chain uses TRBV7-9 and TRBJ2-1; tentative D call: TRBD2 (6 bases). V shed 2 bases and J shed 5 bases, with 13 bases lying between them. Germline assignment: CDR1 SEHNR and CDR2 FQNEAQ (reference sequence). The CDR3 length is 15 residues. The CDR3 sequence is CASSLRDSRDNEQFF. In DNA form, the CDR3 reads TGTGCCAGCAGCTTAAGGGACTCGAGAGACAATGAGCAGTTCTTC.

V gene TRBV6-4 combines with J gene TRBJ2-5, with TRBD1 identical over 8 bases. TRBJ2-7 explains the end of the DNA better; the J call may be wrong. This CDR3 comprises 16 residues. Germline loops: CDR1 MRHNA, CDR2 SNTAGT. The CDR3 here is CASSDSLDRETYEQYF. The CDR3 region has the DNA TGTGCCAGCAGTGACTCATTGGACAGGGAAACCTACGAGCAGTACTTC.

V is TRBV9 and J is TRBJ2-2; TRBD2 matches at 11 bases. The CDR3 length is 16 residues. V shed 3 bases, J shed 5 bases, and the junction held 6 bases outside the gene matches. The germline V gene has CDR1 SGDLS and CDR2 YYNGEE. The DNA for the CDR3 is TGTGCCAGCAGCGAGCTAGCGGGAGGAAAAACCGGGGAGCTGTTTTTT. Residues: CASSELAGGKTGELFF.

This chain links TRBV23-1 with TRBJ1-5, with TRBD1 matching over 12 bases. TRBV23-1 is recorded as an ORF, its role being uncertain. J was trimmed by 6 bases and V by 4 bases; bases with no gene match: 7. The CDR3 has 16 residues. This CDR3 reads CASSLRDRGPGQPQHF. As DNA, the CDR3 is TGCGCCAGCAGTCTTCGGGACAGGGGGCCTGGTCAGCCCCAGCATTTT.

CDR3 DNA sequence: TGTGCCAGCCGGGGGGGAGAGACCCAGTACTTC. Protein: CASRGGETQYF. The gene calls are TRBV6-5 and TRBJ2-5, with 8 bases matching TRBD2. The CDR3 loop spans 11 amino acids. Per the germline V gene, CDR1 is MNHEY and CDR2 is SVGAGI. Unmatched junction bases numbered 0, after V lost 8 bases and J lost 4 bases.

The J gene is TRBJ2-2, the V gene TRBV5-5; a weak D match, TRBD2 (6 bases). Trimming stripped 4 bases from V and 4 bases from J, with 8 bases between. The CDR3 extends over 13 amino acids. Germline V gene data show CDR1 as SGHKS and CDR2 as YYEKEE (reference sequence). CDR3 loop: CASSPGGTGELFF. The CDR3 bases are TGTGCCAGCAGCCCCGGGGGCACCGGGGAGCTGTTTTTT.

The CDR3, as DNA: TGCGCCAGCAGCCAGCAGACAGGGAGGAATGAAAAACTGTTTTTT. The encoded protein is CASSQQTGRNEKLFF. The chain recombines TRBV4-3 with TRBJ1-4; 7 bases line up with TRBD1. Germline lookup yields CDR1 LGHNA and CDR2 YSLEER. Trimming took 3 bases from V and 5 from J; bases not matched to a gene: 6. The CDR3 loop spans 15 amino acids.